The rows below give T cell receptor beta chains drawn from one sample of a study of cytomegalovirus exposure and HLA in healthy donors. Data came from immunoSEQ multiplex PCR; TCRdb stores just in-frame clones and leaves some out. The repertoire holds 150,000 to 180,000 clones, with 75% to 85% as singletons. The specimen was PBMCs. Receptor source: a woman aged 35 to 49 in good health and CMV-seropositive. Both conserved end residues are part of each CDR3. The D gene is left open where the match is weak. Only part of the rows carry a size: once, few, many, or a class if the clone is expanded.

size	V	D	J	CDR3	DNA
-	TRBV6-1	TRBD2	TRBJ2-6	CASSRGGSGANVLTF	TGTGCCAGCAGTCGGGGGGGCTCTGGGGCCAACGTCCTGACTTTC
-	TRBV9	TRBD1	TRBJ2-7	CASSMTGAPYEQYF	TGTGCCAGCAGCATGACAGGGGCCCCCTACGAGCAGTACTTC
-	TRBV30	-	TRBJ2-3	CAWSMSDTQYF	TGTGCCTGGAGCATGTCAGATACGCAGTATTTT
-	TRBV19	-	TRBJ2-3	CASSMGTFGDTQYF	TGTGCCAGTAGTATGGGGACTTTTGGTGATACGCAGTATTTT
-	TRBV7-9	TRBD2	TRBJ2-3	CASSLGLAGGTDTQYF	TGTGCCAGCAGCTTGGGACTAGCGGGTGGAACAGATACGCAGTATTTT
-	TRBV21-1	-	TRBJ2-1	CASSKQLAASYNEQFF	TGTGCCAGCAGCAAACAGCTAGCGGCTTCCTACAATGAGCAGTTCTTC
-	TRBV7-8	TRBD2	TRBJ2-5	CASSFLAGGQETQYF	TGTGCCAGCAGCTTTCTAGCGGGAGGTCAAGAGACCCAGTACTTC
-	TRBV5-1	TRBD2	TRBJ2-1	CANSSGLAGGSYNEQFF	TGCGCCAACAGCTCGGGACTAGCGGGAGGTTCCTACAATGAGCAGTTCTTC
-	TRBV27	-	TRBJ2-7	CASSLWGGNYEQYF	TGTGCCAGCAGTTTATGGGGCGGTAACTACGAGCAGTACTTC
-	TRBV25-1	TRBD1	TRBJ2-2	CASSGPTGWDTGELFF	TGTGCCAGCAGTGGGCCGACAGGGTGGGACACCGGGGAGCTGTTTTTT
-	TRBV5-1	TRBD2	TRBJ2-7	CASSLGFMRETVRIRYEQYF	TGCGCCAGCAGCTTGGGGTTTATGCGGGAGACCGTTCGAATTCGTTACGAGCAGTACTTC
-	TRBV28	-	TRBJ1-1	CASSYDFGGAYTEAFF	TGTGCCAGCAGCTACGACTTTGGGGGGGCTTATACTGAAGCTTTCTTT
few	TRBV18	TRBD1	TRBJ1-1	CASSPGQGDDTEAFF	TGTGCCAGCTCACCTGGACAGGGAGACGACACTGAAGCTTTCTTT
once	TRBV27	-	TRBJ1-5	CASSLLGNQPQHF	TGTGCCAGCAGTTTACTCGGCAATCAGCCCCAGCATTTT
few	TRBV7-8	TRBD2	TRBJ2-7	CASSALAGVPYEQYF	TGTGCCAGCAGCGCTCTAGCGGGAGTCCCCTACGAGCAGTACTTC
-	TRBV7-6	TRBD2	TRBJ2-1	CASRPPVSGSPREQFF	TGTGCCAGCAGACCTCCAGTTAGCGGGAGTCCCAGGGAGCAGTTCTTC
-	TRBV30	-	TRBJ2-1	CAWSVRIGVAYNEQFF	TGTGCCTGGAGTGTACGGATAGGGGTCGCCTACAATGAGCAGTTCTTC
-	TRBV28	-	TRBJ2-7	CASVGSGLASYEQYF	TGTGCCAGCGTGGGTTCAGGGCTGGCCTCCTACGAGCAGTACTTC
-	TRBV14	TRBD2	TRBJ2-2	CASSRMKAGAGNTGELFF	TGTGCCAGCAGCCGGATGAAAGCGGGGGCGGGGAACACCGGGGAGCTGTTTTTT
-	TRBV19	-	TRBJ1-3	CASIGREVGNTIYF	TGTGCCAGTATCGGGAGAGAGGTTGGAAACACCATATATTTT
few	TRBV10-1	-	TRBJ2-3	CASSESRGTDTQYF	TGCGCCAGCAGTGAGTCTAGGGGAACAGATACGCAGTATTTT
few	TRBV19	-	TRBJ2-7	CASSIKGSSYEQYF	TGTGCCAGTAGTATTAAGGGGTCATCCTACGAGCAGTACTTC
-	TRBV6-1	TRBD2	TRBJ2-3	CASSDRGLAVTDTQYF	TGTGCCAGCAGTGACCGGGGACTAGCGGTCACAGATACGCAGTATTTT
-	TRBV7-9	TRBD2	TRBJ2-2	CASKIPGLARTGELFF	TGTGCCAGCAAGATTCCGGGACTAGCGCGCACCGGGGAGCTGTTTTTT
few	TRBV6-1	TRBD1	TRBJ1-5	CASSGTGWNQPQHF	TGTGCCAGCAGCGGGACAGGGTGGAATCAGCCCCAGCATTTT
-	TRBV7-3	-	TRBJ1-1	CASSKDSFAEAFF	TGTGCCAGCAGCAAAGATAGTTTCGCTGAAGCTTTCTTT
-	TRBV5-1	TRBD1	TRBJ1-2	CASGPGQGIYGYTF	TGCGCCAGCGGACCGGGACAGGGAATCTATGGCTACACCTTC
once	TRBV18	-	TRBJ2-2	CASSPVSGDTGELFF	TGTGCCAGCTCACCAGTTTCAGGGGACACCGGGGAGCTGTTTTTT
-	TRBV7-9	TRBD1	TRBJ2-7	CASSSRDRDYEQYF	TGTGCCAGCAGCTCCCGGGACAGAGACTACGAGCAGTACTTC
once	TRBV7-9	-	TRBJ2-3	CASSLASTDTQYF	TGTGCCAGCAGCTTAGCATCAACAGATACGCAGTATTTT
once	TRBV15	TRBD2	TRBJ2-5	CATSVAGRTPYQETQYF	TGTGCCACCAGCGTAGCGGGCCGCACCCCGTACCAAGAGACCCAGTACTTC
-	TRBV28	TRBD1	TRBJ2-7	CASSRTGFGYEQYF	TGTGCCAGCAGTCGGACAGGTTTCGGCTACGAGCAGTACTTC
-	TRBV28	-	TRBJ2-5	CASSLVVQGKETQYF	TGTGCCAGCAGTTTGGTTGTACAGGGAAAAGAGACCCAGTACTTC
once	TRBV4-1	-	TRBJ2-7	CASSQDVTSRDYEQYF	TGCGCCAGCAGCCAAGATGTCACTAGCAGAGACTACGAGCAGTACTTC
-	TRBV29-1	TRBD1	TRBJ1-1	CSVAMGWTGAFTNTEAFF	TGCAGCGTTGCAATGGGCTGGACAGGGGCCTTTACGAACACTGAAGCTTTCTTT
-	TRBV10-3	-	TRBJ1-5	CAISEQYQPQHF	TGTGCCATCAGTGAACAGTATCAGCCCCAGCATTTT
-	TRBV14	TRBD1	TRBJ1-3	CASSATGAGNTIYF	TGTGCCAGCAGCGCGACAGGGGCAGGAAACACCATATATTTT
-	TRBV7-3	-	TRBJ2-3	CASSFNQGITQYF	TGTGCCAGCAGCTTCAACCAGGGAATAACGCAGTATTTT
few	TRBV7-9	-	TRBJ2-7	CASSSQGGLYEQYF	TGTGCCAGCAGCTCACAGGGGGGGCTCTACGAGCAGTACTTC
-	TRBV6-6	TRBD1	TRBJ1-4	CASRPTVTGKREKLFF	TGTGCCAGCAGACCGACTGTGACAGGGAAACGCGAAAAACTGTTTTTT
-	TRBV10-1	TRBD2	TRBJ2-3	CASSQGTSGSWTDTQYF	TGCGCCAGCTCCCAGGGGACTAGCGGGAGCTGGACAGATACGCAGTATTTT
-	TRBV5-1	-	TRBJ1-1	CASSLGGGTEAFF	TGCGCCAGCAGCTTGGGAGGCGGCACTGAAGCTTTCTTT
-	TRBV5-1	-	TRBJ2-3	CASSLAGSSTDTQYF	TGCGCCAGCAGCTTAGCGGGTTCTAGCACAGATACGCAGTATTTT
-	TRBV4-1	TRBD1	TRBJ1-4	CASSQTGANEKLFF	TGCGCCAGCAGCCAAACAGGGGCTAATGAAAAACTGTTTTTT
-	TRBV28	-	TRBJ1-5	CASSPQGLGNQPQHF	TGTGCCAGCAGCCCACAGGGTCTTGGCAATCAGCCCCAGCATTTT
few	TRBV2	-	TRBJ2-5	CASMDDRPPTYVSETQYF	TGTGCCAGCATGGATGACAGGCCTCCGACCTACGTAAGTGAGACCCAGTACTTC
-	TRBV27	TRBD1	TRBJ1-4	CASSPRRQGANANEKLFF	TGTGCCAGCAGTCCCCGCCGACAGGGGGCAAATGCTAATGAAAAACTGTTTTTT
once	TRBV29-1	-	TRBJ1-3	CSVETGKGSSGNTIYF	TGCAGCGTTGAAACCGGAAAGGGGTCATCTGGAAACACCATATATTTT
-	TRBV6-5	TRBD1	TRBJ2-7	CASKRTGGSDEQYF	TGTGCCAGCAAGCGGACAGGGGGCTCGGACGAGCAGTACTTC
-	TRBV7-2	-	TRBJ2-7	CASSLSAGLWSYEQYF	TGTGCCAGCAGCTTATCCGCAGGTCTTTGGTCCTACGAGCAGTACTTC
-	TRBV27	TRBD1	TRBJ1-4	CASRRRQAGQGEKLFF	TGTGCCAGCAGGAGAAGACAGGCGGGACAGGGGGAAAAACTGTTTTTT
-	TRBV6-5	TRBD1	TRBJ2-7	CASRYGTVSYEQYF	TGTGCCAGCAGGTACGGGACAGTCTCCTACGAGCAGTACTTC
-	TRBV27	-	TRBJ1-2	CASSLVGQRNYGYTF	TGTGCCAGCAGTTTAGTAGGACAGAGAAACTATGGCTACACCTTC
-	TRBV18	-	TRBJ2-1	CASSRQDNLYNEQFF	TGTGCCAGCTCACGGCAGGACAACCTTTACAATGAGCAGTTCTTC
-	TRBV27	TRBD2	TRBJ2-3	CASSVLAGVRDTQYF	TGTGCCAGCAGTGTCCTAGCGGGGGTAAGGGATACGCAGTATTTT
-	TRBV19	TRBD1	TRBJ1-2	CASSKARTGETNYGYTF	TGTGCCAGTAGTAAGGCCCGGACAGGGGAGACTAACTATGGCTACACCTTC
-	TRBV29-1	-	TRBJ1-4	CSAGANNEKLFF	TGCAGCGCAGGGGCCAATAATGAAAAACTGTTTTTT
-	TRBV7-9	TRBD2	TRBJ2-1	CASSLSGMTFEQFF	TGTGCCAGCAGCTTAAGCGGGATGACCTTTGAGCAGTTCTTC
few	TRBV4-1	-	TRBJ2-1	CASSQTGSYNEQFF	TGCGCCAGCAGCCAGACGGGCTCCTACAATGAGCAGTTCTTC